This T cell receptor beta chain appears in the sequencing data of a study of blood T cell repertoires in COVID-19. Study background: T cells, B-cell-depleted T cells, or PBMCs supplied cDNA or gDNA.

This study enrolled people aged 18 to 89 from 24 US geographic areas. Which cohort a participant joined came from the clinical history participants gave. Generated by immunoSEQ multiplex PCR, the TCRdb table keeps only in-frame clones and is missing some. The repertoire includes roughly 200,000 clones, 87% of them detected once, and about 9.4% sits in the top ten. The V end lost 3 bases, the J end lost 7 bases, and 9 bases lay between the germline ends. CDR1 is LNHDA, CDR2 SQIVND, per germline (reference sequence). CDR3 length: 13 residues. Sequenced sample: PBMCs or T cells enriched from blood (not recorded which). This rearrangement joins TRBV19 to TRBJ1-4, with a possible D match to TRBD1 (5 bases). The clonotype originates from a man younger than 35 with acute COVID-19. Here the CDR3 DNA reads TGTGCCAGTAGTATTCCGGGGGGTGAAAAACTGTTTTTT. Its protein product is CASSIPGGEKLFF.